Given below is one TCR beta chain in context. Isolated PBMCs totaled at least 7 million in each sample. A second PCR, run for roughly 6 to 11 cycles, used a sample-barcoded 5' primer plus a J-beta primer mix. TCRdb reanalysed the 5' RACE reads using MiXCR and keeps one entry per CDR3 protein. The data contain approximately 800,000 distinct CDR3 sequences, around 24% of them seen just once; the ten biggest clones take up around 3%. The sample belongs to a study of blood T cells in healthy people across ages. On the study more broadly: Researchers report that template switching captured about one barcoded beta molecule per two T cells.

This CDR3 has 14 residues. The V gene end was trimmed by 3 bases and the J gene end by 7 bases; junction bases not matched to a gene: 8. Germline CDR1 and CDR2: SGHTA and FQGNSA. The same sample was also studied in work on T cells of mothers and their children. From that second work: Addition of sample barcodes and 2-4 random nucleotides occurred through the M1S primer of the second PCR.

The rearrangement uses TRBV7-2 and TRBJ2-5; 7 bases are shared with TRBD2. The material sequenced was blood. This TCR was sampled from a boy aged 10-17 years in good health. The CDR3 nucleotides read TGTGCCAGCAGCTTTATACTAGCGTTCGGGACCCAGTACTTC. Protein sequence: CASSFILAFGTQYF.